This is a list of T cell receptor beta chains from one sample in a study of blood T cell repertoires in COVID-19. Repertoires were generated with immunoSEQ multiplex PCR, while TCRdb's copy carries only in-frame clones and drops some. Of approximately 200,000 clones listed, roughly 80% were seen once; the top ten hold 3%. Source material: peripheral blood. The receptors originated from a woman in her twenties or thirties who had recovered from COVID-19. Both conserved end residues are part of each CDR3.

TRBJ2-1 TRBV27 CASSLPGTGANEQFF
TRBJ2-1 TRBV28 CASSTGTSGSAYNEQFF
TRBJ1-4 TRBV5-4 CASSLKQVNEKLFF
TRBJ2-3 TRBV27 CASSWREYSDTQYF
TRBJ2-7 TRBV28 CASSLRGYEQYF
TRBJ1-2 TRBV18 CASSPSRPEGAEGYTF
TRBJ1-6 TRBV7-9 CASSPGPEEGSPLHF
TRBJ2-1 TRBV9 CASSVASTGLTSEQFF
TRBJ1-2 TRBV9 CASSPGTGGVGGYTF
TRBJ2-2 TRBV7-2 CASSSLAGAGELFF
TRBJ2-2 TRBV9 CASSWGGRSNGELFF
TRBJ2-1 TRBV28 CASRPNRGRNEQFF
TRBJ1-1 TRBV6-5 CASSPLTVRHTEAFF
TRBJ2-7 TRBV6-5 CASSYSKQGRHEQYF
TRBJ2-7 TRBV4-1 CASSQGRGTYEQYF
TRBJ2-7 TRBV7-8 CASSLGLAVLGEQYF
TRBJ1-2 TRBV6-5 CASRPDRGGGYTF
TRBJ2-5 TRBV27 CASSLNSGAVGGETQYF
TRBJ2-2 TRBV11-2 CASSFGLSTGELFF
TRBJ2-7 TRBV7-9 CASSPRATARTYEQYF
TRBJ2-5 TRBV18 CASSPGTSGRGLETQYF
TRBJ2-1 TRBV11-2 CASSRQDRGINEQFF
TRBJ2-7 TRBV6-6 CASLRWGQGNEQYF
TRBJ1-3 TRBV5-1 CASSLTGEGGNTIYF
TRBJ2-3 TRBV5-1 CASLTGQQETDTQYF
TRBJ2-1 TRBV6-4 CASSDSTGGYNEQFF
TRBJ2-5 TRBV2 CASSSQGQGSETQYF
TRBJ2-7 TRBV9 CASSVHRDSKPYEQYF
TRBJ1-4 TRBV6-5 CASSYSGATNEKLFF
TRBJ2-7 TRBV5-1 CASSDGEREQYF
TRBJ2-1 TRBV20-1 CSASLGLADYNEQFF
TRBJ1-2 TRBV7-9 CASSLAGTDYGYTF
TRBJ1-4 TRBV16 CASSQSGQSNEKLFF
TRBJ2-3 TRBV5-1 CASSPISGKGDTQYF
TRBJ1-5 TRBV30 CAWSVLAGGVQPQHF
TRBJ2-7 TRBV9 CASSPPRGGGEQYF
TRBJ2-7 TRBV6-5 CATTGTGPHEQYF
TRBJ2-1 TRBV9 CASSVSSGREHNEQFF
TRBJ1-6 TRBV4-1 CASSPQGTSYNSPLHF
TRBJ2-3 TRBV5-1 CASSPRSTSTDTQYF
TRBJ1-1 TRBV24-1 CATSDPGTGNTEAFF
TRBJ1-1 TRBV30 CAWIKANPEAFF
TRBJ2-1 TRBV3-1/TRBV3-2 CASSQLAGAYNEQFF
TRBJ2-3 TRBV7-9 CASSLNQGLTDTQYF
TRBJ1-2 TRBV3-1/TRBV3-2 CASSRGQGIFYGYTF
TRBJ2-7 TRBV7-9 CASSRAAGGIGEQYF
TRBJ1-3 TRBV30 CAWSVGTKSSGNTIYF
TRBJ2-7 TRBV30 CAWSAGVVYEQYF